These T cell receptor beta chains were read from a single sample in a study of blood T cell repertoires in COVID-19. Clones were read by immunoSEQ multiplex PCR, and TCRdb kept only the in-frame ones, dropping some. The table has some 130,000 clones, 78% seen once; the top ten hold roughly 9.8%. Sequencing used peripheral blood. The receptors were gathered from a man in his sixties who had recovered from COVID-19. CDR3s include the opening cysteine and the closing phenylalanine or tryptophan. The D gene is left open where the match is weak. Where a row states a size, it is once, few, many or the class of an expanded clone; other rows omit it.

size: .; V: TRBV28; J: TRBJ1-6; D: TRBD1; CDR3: CASVRQGANSPLHF; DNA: TGTGCCAGCGTTCGACAGGGGGCGAATTCACCCCTCCACTTT
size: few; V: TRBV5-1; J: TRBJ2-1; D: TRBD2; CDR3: CASKGTSGTYEQFF; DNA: TGCGCCAGCAAGGGGACTAGCGGGACCTATGAGCAGTTCTTC
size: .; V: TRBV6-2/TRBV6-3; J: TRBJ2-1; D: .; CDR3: CASSILPYNEQFF; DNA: TGTGCCAGCAGTATCCTCCCGTACAATGAGCAGTTCTTC
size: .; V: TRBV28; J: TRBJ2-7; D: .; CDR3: CASALLGQGHYEQYF; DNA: TGTGCCAGCGCCTTGTTGGGGCAGGGTCACTACGAGCAGTACTTC
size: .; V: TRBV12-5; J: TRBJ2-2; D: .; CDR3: CAIGTNTGELFF; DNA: TGTGCTATCGGGACAAACACCGGGGAGCTGTTTTTT
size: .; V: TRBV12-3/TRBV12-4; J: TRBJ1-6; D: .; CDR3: CASRRQDPSPLHF; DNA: TGTGCCAGCAGACGACAGGATCCTTCACCCCTCCACTTT
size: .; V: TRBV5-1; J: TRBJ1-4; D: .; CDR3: CASSAGGPNEKLFF; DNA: TGCGCCAGCAGCGCTGGAGGGCCTAATGAAAAACTGTTTTTT
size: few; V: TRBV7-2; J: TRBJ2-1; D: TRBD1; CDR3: CASSSQGDSYNEQFF; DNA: TGTGCCAGCAGCTCACAGGGGGACTCCTACAATGAGCAGTTCTTC
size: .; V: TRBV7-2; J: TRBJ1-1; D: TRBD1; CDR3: CASSSRDRGLYRGTEAFF; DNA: TGTGCCAGCAGCTCCAGGGACAGGGGCCTATACCGAGGGACTGAAGCTTTCTTT
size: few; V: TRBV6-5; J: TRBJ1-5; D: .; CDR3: CASSYLNQPQHF; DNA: TGTGCCAGCAGTTACCTAAATCAGCCCCAGCATTTT
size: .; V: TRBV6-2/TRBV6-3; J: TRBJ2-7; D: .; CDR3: CASSYLGGYEQYF; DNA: TGTGCCAGCAGTTACCTGGGGGGCTACGAGCAGTACTTC
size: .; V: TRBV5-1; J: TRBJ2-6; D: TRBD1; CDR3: CASSTLGTGAPGGANVLTF; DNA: TGCGCCAGCAGCACCCTAGGGACAGGGGCCCCCGGAGGGGCCAACGTCCTGACTTTC
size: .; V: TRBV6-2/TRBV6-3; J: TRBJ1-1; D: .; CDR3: CASSYLAGGNTEAFF; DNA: TGTGCCAGCAGTTACCTGGCAGGAGGAAACACTGAAGCTTTCTTT
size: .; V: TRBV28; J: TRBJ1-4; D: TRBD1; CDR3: CASSLGQGTVEKLFF; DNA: TGTGCCAGCAGTTTGGGACAGGGGACCGTTGAAAAACTGTTTTTT
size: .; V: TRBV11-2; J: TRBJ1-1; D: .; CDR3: CASSSIRDTEAFF; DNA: TGTGCCAGCAGCTCCATTCGGGACACTGAAGCTTTCTTT
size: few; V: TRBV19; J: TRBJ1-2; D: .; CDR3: CATRSRGYGYTF; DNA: TGTGCCACGAGGTCAAGGGGGTATGGCTACACCTTC
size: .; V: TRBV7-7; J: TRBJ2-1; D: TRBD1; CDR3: CASSLGSGTGADEQFF; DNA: TGTGCTAGCAGCTTAGGTTCAGGGACAGGGGCCGATGAGCAGTTCTTC
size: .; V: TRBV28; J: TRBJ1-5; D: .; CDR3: CASCPTVNQPQHF; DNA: TGTGCCAGCTGCCCGACAGTCAATCAGCCCCAGCATTTT
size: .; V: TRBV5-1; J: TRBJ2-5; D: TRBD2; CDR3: CASSLGTSGHQETQYF; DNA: TGCGCCAGCAGCTTGGGTACTAGCGGTCATCAAGAGACCCAGTACTTC
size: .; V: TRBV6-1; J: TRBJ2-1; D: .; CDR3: CASSEAGGGNEQFF; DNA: TGTGCCAGCAGTGAAGCGGGAGGAGGCAATGAGCAGTTCTTC
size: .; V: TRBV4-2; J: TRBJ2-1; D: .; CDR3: CASSQDPQRNEQFF; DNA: TGTGCCAGCAGCCAAGATCCCCAGCGCAATGAGCAGTTCTTC
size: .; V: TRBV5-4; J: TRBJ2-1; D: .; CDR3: CASSLWTAYNEQFF; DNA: TGTGCCAGCAGCTTGTGGACTGCCTACAATGAGCAGTTCTTC
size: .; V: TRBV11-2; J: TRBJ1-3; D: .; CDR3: CASTDYRVGNTIYF; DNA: TGTGCCAGCACAGACTACAGGGTTGGAAACACCATATATTTT